This TCR beta chain came from a study of Ad26.COV2.S vaccination and SARS-CoV-2 variants. CDR1 is MGHRA and CDR2 is YSYEKL in the germline V gene. With 1 base removed from V and 7 bases from J, the gap between germline ends came to 18 bases. The CDR3 contains 16 residues. The data were produced by immunoSEQ multiplex PCR, yet TCRdb's version contains in-frame clones alone and is incomplete. In the table there are 45,000 or so clones, roughly 80% of which are singletons. Findings of the study overall: Similar non-spike TCR breadth was observed in recipients of vaccine and of placebo. The study found higher spike-specific TCR breadth in vaccine than placebo recipients. Reportedly, after vaccination the spike-specific CD8+ and CD4+ T cell responses displayed substantial breadth. Total responses of T cells may have been underestimated by the analyses of TCR breadth and depth.

This clone was detected only a few times. What it recognizes is unknown. This chain uses TRBV4-1 with TRBJ2-3; D ambiguous. The clonotype originates from a human donor who had recovered from COVID-19. Sequences were derived from peripheral blood, sampled after recovery from COVID-19. For the CDR3, the DNA is TGCGCCAGCAGCCAAGTTGGAAAGGGAACCCGAAATACGCAGTATTTT. Protein: CASSQVGKGTRNTQYF.